This paragraph reports one T cell receptor (beta chain). Trimming stripped 8 bases from V and 3 bases from J, with 8 bases between. The CDR3 covers 12 residues. Germline V gene data show CDR1 as MNHEY and CDR2 as SVGEGT. The sample originates from a study of CD8 T cells in Susac syndrome. Sequencing of TCR beta drew on CD8+ and CD4+ T cells from blood. The RNA input was about 0.5 to 1 ug, and it was reverse transcribed with random hexamers. Amplification of TCR beta CDR3 used immunoSEQ multiplex PCR across 54 Vbeta and 13 Jbeta. TCRdb reprocessed the immunoSEQ multiplex PCR reads with MiXCR, giving one entry per CDR3 protein. The sample contains under 200,000 distinct CDR3 sequences, around 90% of which appear only once.

The sequence was collected from a human donor in good health. The V and J genes are TRBV6-2 or TRBV6-3 and TRBJ2-1; D gene uncertain. Sequenced input: CD4+ T cells from PBMCs. CDR3 sequence: CASSKGYNEQFF. The CDR3 DNA is TGTGCCAGCTCGAAAGGCTACAATGAGCAGTTCTTC.